The source of this TCR beta chain is a study of T cell clones after liver transplantation. The overall study: A pre-transplant mixed lymphocyte reaction with TCRbeta sequencing defined graft-donor-reactive clones followed in post-transplant blood.

In its sample, this clone was seen a few times. The CDR3 consists of 13 residues. Germline V gene data show CDR1 as MDHEN and CDR2 as SYDVKM. Trimming shortened V by 8 bases and J by 0 bases, and 11 bases separated the two germline ends. The method was immunoSEQ multiplex PCR; TCRdb's version includes in-frame clones alone and lacks a portion of them. There are roughly 56,000 clones in the sample; 70% to 75% occur only once, and just under 10% lies in the top ten. The chain uses TRBV28 and TRBJ2-7; no reliable D call. The TCR was taken from a human patient who received a liver transplant. The T cells may come from the graft donor. This specimen was CD4+ T cells from blood, taken more than 52 months after liver transplant. The CDR3 region is CASEAFSSYEQYF. The CDR3 region has the DNA TGTGCCAGCGAGGCCTTCAGCTCCTACGAGCAGTACTTC.